The present TCR beta chain was sequenced within a study of blood T cell repertoires in COVID-19. The overall study: COVID-19 samples from acute and convalescent phases originated in the United States, Italy and Spain. The analysed material was cDNA or gDNA that came from T cells, B-cell-depleted T cells, or PBMCs.

CDR1 and CDR2 from the germline V gene are SGHNT and YENEEA. Between the trimmed V and J ends, which lost 4 bases and 2 bases, there was a span of 2 bases. CDR3 length: 12 residues. The authors' processing: Reference gene primer amplification in the assay estimated nucleated cell counts. Repertoires were generated with immunoSEQ multiplex PCR, while TCRdb's copy carries only in-frame clones and drops some. V and J calls and clone size are given by that table; D and trimming were obtained from the DNA. The sample shows some 250,000 clones, roughly 90% of them seen only once. This TCR was recovered from a woman younger than 45 with acute or convalescent COVID-19. V and J are TRBV11-3 and TRBJ2-2; D is unclear. The sample was peripheral blood. The CDR3 sequence: CASSSNTGELFF. The CDR3 region has the DNA TGTGCCAGCAGCTCAAACACCGGGGAGCTGTTTTTT.